Shown below are 4 T cell receptor beta chains from a single sample sequenced in a study of blood T cell repertoires in COVID-19 (dated by TCRdb to 2020 to 2022). The library was made by the immunoSEQ multiplex PCR assay. TCRdb re-hosts the immuneACCESS table, in-frame sequences only. Its copies lack some clones; in the studies checked, an unresolved V gene accounts for under half of them, and the cause for the rest is not known. Here the sample has about 170,000 clones; around 80% occur a single time. Of the sample, around 3.6% falls within the top ten clones. Input material: PBMCs or T cells enriched from blood (not recorded which). The receptor set was obtained from a woman aged 45 to 65 in a cohort exposed to, infected with or recovered from COVID-19 (not recorded which).

V gene TRBV10-3 combines with J gene TRBJ1-6; D remains unclear. The length of the CDR3 is 15 residues. The V and J ends lost 6 bases and 6 bases respectively, with 15 bases between them. CDR1 is ENHRY, CDR2 SYGVKD, per germline. The CDR3 loop is CAISPLGPSNSPLHF. CDR3 bases: TGTGCCATCAGCCCCCTTGGCCCAAGTAATTCACCCCTCCACTTT.

The V call is TRBV7-2, the J call TRBJ2-1; possible D gene TRBD2, 5 bases. CDR1 is SGHTA, CDR2 FQGNSA, per germline. V lost 3 bases and J lost 5, with 20 bases in between. The CDR3 is made up of 17 amino acids. Written as DNA, the CDR3 is TGTGCCAGCAGCTTCCTCCCTGGCGAGGGCAGGAACAATGAGCAGTTCTTC. It translates to CASSFLPGEGRNNEQFF. Full variable domain (outside the CDR3, taken from reference TRBV7-2 and TRBJ2-1): GAGVSQSPSNKVTEKGKDVELRCDPISGHTALYWYRQSLGQGLEFLIYFQGNSAPDKSGLPSDRFSAERTGGSVSTLTIQRTQQEDSAVYLCASSFLPGEGRNNEQFFGPGTRLTVL.

Comment on this clone: The same CDR3 arises from other DNA sequences in this sample as well. The V and J genes are TRBV10-1 and TRBJ1-6; tentative D call: TRBD1 (5 bases). The CDR3 consists of 13 residues. V lost 2 bases, J lost 10 bases, and 9 bases lay in between. The germline gives CDR1 WNHNN, CDR2 SYGVQD (reference sequence). The CDR3 sequence: CASSEDRWSPLHF. CDR3 nucleotides: TGCGCCAGCAGTGAGGACAGATGGTCACCCCTCCACTTT.

The chain has TRBV18 and TRBJ1-1; TRBD1 matches at 7 bases. The CDR3 totals 15 residues. The V segment lost 4 bases and the J segment 5 bases; nucleotides outside the gene matches: 10. The V gene's germline CDR1 is KGHSH and CDR2 LQKENI. CDR3 coding DNA: TGTGCCAGCTCACGCGAAGGGGGCTTGGGGACTGAAGCTTTCTTT. It yields the protein CASSREGGLGTEAFF.